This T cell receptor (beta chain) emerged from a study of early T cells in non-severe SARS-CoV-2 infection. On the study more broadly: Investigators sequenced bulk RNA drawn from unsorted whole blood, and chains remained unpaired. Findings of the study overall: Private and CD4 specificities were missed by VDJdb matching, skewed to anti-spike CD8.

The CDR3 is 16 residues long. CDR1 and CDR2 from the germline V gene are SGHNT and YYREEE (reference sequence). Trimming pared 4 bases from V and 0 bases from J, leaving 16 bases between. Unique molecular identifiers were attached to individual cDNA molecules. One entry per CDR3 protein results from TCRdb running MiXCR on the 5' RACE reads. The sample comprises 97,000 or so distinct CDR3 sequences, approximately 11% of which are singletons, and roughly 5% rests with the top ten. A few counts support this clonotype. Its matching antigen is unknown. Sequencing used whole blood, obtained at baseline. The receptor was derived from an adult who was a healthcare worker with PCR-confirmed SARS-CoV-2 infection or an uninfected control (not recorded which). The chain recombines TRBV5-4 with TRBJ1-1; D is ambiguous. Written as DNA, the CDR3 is TGTGCCAGCAGCCCCGGAGGAGGGCGGATGAACACTGAAGCTTTCTTT. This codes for CASSPGGGRMNTEAFF.